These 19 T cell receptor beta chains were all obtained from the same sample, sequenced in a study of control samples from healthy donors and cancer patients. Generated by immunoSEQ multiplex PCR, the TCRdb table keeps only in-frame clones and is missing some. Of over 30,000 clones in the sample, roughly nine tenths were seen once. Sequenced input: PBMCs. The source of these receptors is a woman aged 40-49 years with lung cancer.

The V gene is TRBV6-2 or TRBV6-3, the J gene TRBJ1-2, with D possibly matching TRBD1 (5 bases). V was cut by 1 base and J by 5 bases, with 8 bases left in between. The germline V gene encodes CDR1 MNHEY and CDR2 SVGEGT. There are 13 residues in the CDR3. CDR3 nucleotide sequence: TGTGCCAGCAGTTACTATGGGGGATATGGCTACACCTTC. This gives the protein CASSYYGGYGYTF.

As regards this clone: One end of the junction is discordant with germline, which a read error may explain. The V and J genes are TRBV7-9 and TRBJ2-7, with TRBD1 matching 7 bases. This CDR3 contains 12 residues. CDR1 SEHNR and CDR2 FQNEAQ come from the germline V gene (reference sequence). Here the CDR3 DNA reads TGTGCCAGCAGCTTCCCCGGACAGGATCTTGTTTTC. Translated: CASSFPGQDLVF.

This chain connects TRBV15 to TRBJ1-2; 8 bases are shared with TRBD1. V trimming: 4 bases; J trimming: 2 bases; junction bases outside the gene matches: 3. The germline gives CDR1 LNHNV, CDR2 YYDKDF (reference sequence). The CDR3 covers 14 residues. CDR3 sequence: CATSIGQGNYGYTF. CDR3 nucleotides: TGTGCCACCAGCATCGGACAGGGAAACTATGGCTACACCTTC.

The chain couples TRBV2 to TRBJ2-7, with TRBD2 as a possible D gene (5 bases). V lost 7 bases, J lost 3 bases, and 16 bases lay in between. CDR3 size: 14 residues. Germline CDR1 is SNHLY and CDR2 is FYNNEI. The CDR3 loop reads CASIPEGDYYEQYF. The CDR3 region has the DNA TGTGCCAGCATTCCAGAGGGAGATTACTACGAGCAGTACTTC. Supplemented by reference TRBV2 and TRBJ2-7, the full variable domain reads EPEVTQTPSHQVTQMGQEVILRCVPISNHLYFYWYRQILGQKVEFLVSFYNNEISEKSEIFDDQFSVERPDGSNFTLKIRSTKLEDSAMYFCASIPEGDYYEQYFGPGTRLTVT.

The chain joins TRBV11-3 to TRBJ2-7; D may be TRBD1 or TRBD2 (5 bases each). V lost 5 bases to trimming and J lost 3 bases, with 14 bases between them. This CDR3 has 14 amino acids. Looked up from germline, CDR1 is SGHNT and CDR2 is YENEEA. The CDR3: CASSATGTRYEQYF. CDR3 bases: TGTGCCAGCAGCGCCACCGGGACGCGCTACGAGCAGTACTTC.

The CDR3 here is CASRLTQGGYEQYF. In DNA, the CDR3 is TGCGCCAGCAGATTAACACAGGGGGGGTACGAGCAGTACTTC. The V call is TRBV5-1, the J call TRBJ2-7, with D maybe TRBD1 (8 bases). CDR3 length: 14 residues. Germline V lookup: CDR1 SGHRS, CDR2 YFSETQ. The V end lost 5 bases, the J end lost 4 bases, and 16 bases lay between the germline ends.

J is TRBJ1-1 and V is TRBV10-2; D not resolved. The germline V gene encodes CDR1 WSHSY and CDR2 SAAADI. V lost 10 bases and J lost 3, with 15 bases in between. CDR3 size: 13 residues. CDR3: CATTLERDTEAFF. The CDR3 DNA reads TGCGCCACCACCCTGGAAAGGGACACTGAAGCTTTCTTT.

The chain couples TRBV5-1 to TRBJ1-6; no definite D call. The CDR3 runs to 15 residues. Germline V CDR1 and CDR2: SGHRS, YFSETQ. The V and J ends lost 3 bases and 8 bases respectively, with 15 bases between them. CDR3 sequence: CASSYRPKAHSPLHF. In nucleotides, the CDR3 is TGCGCCAGCAGCTACCGGCCCAAGGCCCATTCACCCCTCCACTTT. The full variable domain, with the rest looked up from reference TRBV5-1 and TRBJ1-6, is KAGVTQTPRYLIKTRGQQVTLSCSPISGHRSVSWYQQTPGQGLQFLFEYFSETQRNKGNFPGRFSGRQFSNSRSEMNVSTLELGDSALYLCASSYRPKAHSPLHFGNGTRLTVT.

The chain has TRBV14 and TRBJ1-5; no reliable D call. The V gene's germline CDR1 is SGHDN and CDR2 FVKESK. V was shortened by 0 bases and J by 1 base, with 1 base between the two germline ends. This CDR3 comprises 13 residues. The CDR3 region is CASSQDSNQPQHF. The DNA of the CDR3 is TGTGCCAGCAGCCAAGACAGCAATCAGCCCCAGCATTTT.

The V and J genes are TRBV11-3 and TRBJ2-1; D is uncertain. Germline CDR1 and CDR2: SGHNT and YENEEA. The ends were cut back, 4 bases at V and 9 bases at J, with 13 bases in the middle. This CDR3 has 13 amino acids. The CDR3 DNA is TGTGCCAGCAGCTCCGCCACGTTCGGTGAGCAGTTCTTC. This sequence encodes CASSSATFGEQFF.

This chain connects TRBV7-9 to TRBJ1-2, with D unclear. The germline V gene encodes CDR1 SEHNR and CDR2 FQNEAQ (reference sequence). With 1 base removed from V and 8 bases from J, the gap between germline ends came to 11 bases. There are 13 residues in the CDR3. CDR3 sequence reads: CASSLDTPQGYTF. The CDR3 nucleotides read TGTGCCAGCAGCTTAGACACACCCCAGGGCTACACCTTC.

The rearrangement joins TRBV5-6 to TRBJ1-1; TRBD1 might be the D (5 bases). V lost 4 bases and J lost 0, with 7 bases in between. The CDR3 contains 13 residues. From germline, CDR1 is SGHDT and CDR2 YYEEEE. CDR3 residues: CASSRDLNTEAFF. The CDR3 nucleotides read TGTGCCAGCAGCAGGGACCTGAACACTGAAGCTTTCTTT.

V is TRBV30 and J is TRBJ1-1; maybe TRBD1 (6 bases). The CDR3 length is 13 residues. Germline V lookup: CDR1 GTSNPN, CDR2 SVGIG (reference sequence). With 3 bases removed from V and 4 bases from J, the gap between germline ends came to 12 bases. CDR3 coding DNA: TGTGCCTGGAGACAGGGCGGGACCACTGAAGCTTTCTTT. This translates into CAWRQGGTTEAFF.

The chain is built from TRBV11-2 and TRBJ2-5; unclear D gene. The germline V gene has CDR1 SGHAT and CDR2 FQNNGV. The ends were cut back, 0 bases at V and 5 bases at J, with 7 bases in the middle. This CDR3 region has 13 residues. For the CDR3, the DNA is TGTGCCAGCAGCTTAGACCGGAGCGAGACCCAGTACTTC. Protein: CASSLDRSETQYF.

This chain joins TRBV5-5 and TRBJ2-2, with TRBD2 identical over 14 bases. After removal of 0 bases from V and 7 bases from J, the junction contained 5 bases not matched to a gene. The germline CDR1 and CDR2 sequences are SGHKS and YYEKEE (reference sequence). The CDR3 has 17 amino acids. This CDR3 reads CASSLGLAGGPGGELFF. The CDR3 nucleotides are TGTGCCAGCAGCTTGGGACTAGCGGGGGGGCCTGGCGGGGAGCTGTTTTTT.

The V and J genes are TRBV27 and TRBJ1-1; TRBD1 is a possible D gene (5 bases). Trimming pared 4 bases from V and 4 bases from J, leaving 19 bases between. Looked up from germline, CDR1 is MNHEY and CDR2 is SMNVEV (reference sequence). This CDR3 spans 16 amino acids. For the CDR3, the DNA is TGTGCCAGCAGTTCGCCGGGACGTCGATTTGGCACTGAAGCTTTCTTT. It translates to CASSSPGRRFGTEAFF.

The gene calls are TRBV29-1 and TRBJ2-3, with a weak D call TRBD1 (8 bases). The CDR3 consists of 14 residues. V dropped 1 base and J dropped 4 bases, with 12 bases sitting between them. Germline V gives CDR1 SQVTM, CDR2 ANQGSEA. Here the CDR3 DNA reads TGCAGCGTTGAAGGGACAGGGAGGGCAGATACGCAGTATTTT. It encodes CSVEGTGRADTQYF.

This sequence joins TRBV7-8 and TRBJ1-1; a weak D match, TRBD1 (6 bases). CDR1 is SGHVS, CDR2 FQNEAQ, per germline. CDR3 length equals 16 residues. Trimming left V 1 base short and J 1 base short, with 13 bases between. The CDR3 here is CASSLGGLWGNTEAFF. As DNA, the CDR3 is TGTGCCAGCAGCTTAGGGGGGCTCTGGGGGAACACTGAAGCTTTCTTT.

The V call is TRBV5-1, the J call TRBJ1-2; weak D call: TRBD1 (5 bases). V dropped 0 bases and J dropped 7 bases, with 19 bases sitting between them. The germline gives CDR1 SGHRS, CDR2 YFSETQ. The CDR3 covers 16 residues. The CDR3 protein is CASSLAETATRSGYTF. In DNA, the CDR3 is TGCGCCAGCAGCTTGGCTGAGACAGCCACTAGATCTGGCTACACCTTC.